This note documents a single T cell receptor (beta chain) sequence. Its antigen is currently unknown. No infections or other immune events were documented during collection. CDR3 size: 16 residues. Per germline, CDR1 MNHEY and CDR2 SVGAGI. Germline trimming cut 0 bases from V and 9 bases from J; bases unmatched to any gene: 14. This specimen comes from a study of identifying expanded T cells in peripheral blood. Study-wide results and caveats: Differentially abundant clones: roughly 1.2 between replicates, just under 17 at about two weeks, less than 20 at four. Variance in clone template counts between roughly two-week samples significantly increased with total template count across all healthy donors.

The assay was immunoSEQ multiplex PCR, and TCRdb's table has in-frame clones only and misses some. The sample shows some 100,000 clones, roughly 89% of them seen only once. This TCR came from a person aged 18-69 years in good health. The sample consisted of blood. The chain is built from TRBV6-5 and TRBJ2-7; 7 bases are shared with TRBD1. CDR3 region: CASSYSHRDSTAGQYF. The CDR3 DNA sequence: TGTGCCAGCAGTTACTCGCATCGGGACAGCACGGCGGGGCAGTACTTC.